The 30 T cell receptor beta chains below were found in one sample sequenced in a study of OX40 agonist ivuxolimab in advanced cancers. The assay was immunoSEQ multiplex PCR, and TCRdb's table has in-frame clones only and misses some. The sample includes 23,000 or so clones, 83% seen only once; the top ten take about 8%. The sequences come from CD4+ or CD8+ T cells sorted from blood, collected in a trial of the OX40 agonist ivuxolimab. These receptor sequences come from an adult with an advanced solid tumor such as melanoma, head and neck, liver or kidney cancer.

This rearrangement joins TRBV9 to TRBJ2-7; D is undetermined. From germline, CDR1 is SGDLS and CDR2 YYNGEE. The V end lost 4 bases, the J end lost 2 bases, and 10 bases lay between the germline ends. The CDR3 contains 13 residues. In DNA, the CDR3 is TGTGCCAGCAGCCCCCCGCGGACCTACGAGCAGTACTTC. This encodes CASSPPRTYEQYF. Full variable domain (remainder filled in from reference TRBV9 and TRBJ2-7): DSGVTQTPKHLITATGQRVTLRCSPRSGDLSVYWYQQSLDQGLQFLIQYYNGEERAKGNILERFSAQQFPDLHSELNLSSLELGDSALYFCASSPPRTYEQYFGPGTRLTVT.

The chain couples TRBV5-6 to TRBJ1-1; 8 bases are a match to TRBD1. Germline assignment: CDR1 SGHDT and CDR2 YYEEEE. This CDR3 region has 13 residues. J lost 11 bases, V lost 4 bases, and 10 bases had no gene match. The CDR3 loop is CASSKDRAVEAFF. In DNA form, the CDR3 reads TGTGCCAGCAGCAAGGACAGGGCGGTTGAGGCTTTCTTT.

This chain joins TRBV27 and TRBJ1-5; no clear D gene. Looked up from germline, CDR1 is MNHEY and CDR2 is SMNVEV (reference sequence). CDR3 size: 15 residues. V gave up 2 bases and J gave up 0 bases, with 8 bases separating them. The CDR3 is CASSLGSYSNQPQHF. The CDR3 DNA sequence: TGTGCCAGCAGTTTAGGGTCCTATAGCAATCAGCCCCAGCATTTT.

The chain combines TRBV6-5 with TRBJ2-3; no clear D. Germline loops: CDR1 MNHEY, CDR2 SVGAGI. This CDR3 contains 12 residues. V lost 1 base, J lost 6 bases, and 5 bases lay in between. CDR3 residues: CASSYYGDTQYF. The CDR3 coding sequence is TGTGCCAGCAGTTACTACGGGGATACGCAGTATTTT.

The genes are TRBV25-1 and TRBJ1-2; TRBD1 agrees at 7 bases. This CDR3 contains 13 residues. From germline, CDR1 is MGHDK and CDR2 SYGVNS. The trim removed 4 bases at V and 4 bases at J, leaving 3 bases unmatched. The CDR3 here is CASSGDSFYGYTF. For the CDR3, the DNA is TGTGCCAGCAGTGGGGACAGCTTCTATGGCTACACCTTC.

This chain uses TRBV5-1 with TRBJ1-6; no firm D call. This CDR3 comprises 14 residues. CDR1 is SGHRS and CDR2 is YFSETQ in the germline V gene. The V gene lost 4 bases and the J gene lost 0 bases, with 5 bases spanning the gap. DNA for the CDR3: TGCGCCAGCAGCCTTGACTCCTATAATTCACCCCTCCACTTT. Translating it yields CASSLDSYNSPLHF.

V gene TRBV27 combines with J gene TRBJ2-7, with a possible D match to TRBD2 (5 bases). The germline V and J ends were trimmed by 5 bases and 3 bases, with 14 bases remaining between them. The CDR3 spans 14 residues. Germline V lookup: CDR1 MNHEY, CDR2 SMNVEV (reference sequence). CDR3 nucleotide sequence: TGTGCCAGCAGTCCCCGGAACAGCGGCTACGAGCAGTACTTC. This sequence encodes CASSPRNSGYEQYF.

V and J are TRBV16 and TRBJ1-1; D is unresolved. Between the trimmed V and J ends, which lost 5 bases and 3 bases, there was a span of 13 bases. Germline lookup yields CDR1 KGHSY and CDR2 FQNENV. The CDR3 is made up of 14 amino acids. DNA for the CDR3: TGTGCCAGCAGCGGTCCTCCCGAGGACACTGAAGCTTTCTTT. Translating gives CASSGPPEDTEAFF.

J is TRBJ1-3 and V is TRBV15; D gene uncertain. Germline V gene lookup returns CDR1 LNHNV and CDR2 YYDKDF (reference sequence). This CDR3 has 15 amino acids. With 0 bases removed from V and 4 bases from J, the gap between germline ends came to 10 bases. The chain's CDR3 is CATSRDRGSGNTIYF. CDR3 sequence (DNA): TGTGCCACCAGCAGAGATCGAGGGTCCGGAAACACCATATATTTT.

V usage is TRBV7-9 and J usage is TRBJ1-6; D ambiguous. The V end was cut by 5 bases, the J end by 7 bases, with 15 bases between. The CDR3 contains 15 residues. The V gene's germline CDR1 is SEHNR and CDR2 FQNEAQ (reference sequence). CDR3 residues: CASSPSTQRNSPLHF. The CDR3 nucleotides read TGTGCCAGCAGCCCTTCGACCCAGAGGAATTCACCCCTCCACTTT.

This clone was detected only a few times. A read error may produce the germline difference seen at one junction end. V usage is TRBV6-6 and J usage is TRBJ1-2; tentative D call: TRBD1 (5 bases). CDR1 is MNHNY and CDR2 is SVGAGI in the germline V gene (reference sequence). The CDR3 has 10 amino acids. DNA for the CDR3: TGTGCCAGCTATAGAGGCCGGACAAGCTTC. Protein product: CASYRGRTSF.

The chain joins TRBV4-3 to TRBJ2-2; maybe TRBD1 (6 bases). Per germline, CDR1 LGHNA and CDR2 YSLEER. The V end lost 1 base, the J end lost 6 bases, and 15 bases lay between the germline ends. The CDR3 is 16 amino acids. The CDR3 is CASSQGSGGLAGELFF. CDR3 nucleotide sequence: TGCGCCAGCAGCCAAGGTAGTGGGGGCCTCGCCGGGGAGCTGTTTTTT.

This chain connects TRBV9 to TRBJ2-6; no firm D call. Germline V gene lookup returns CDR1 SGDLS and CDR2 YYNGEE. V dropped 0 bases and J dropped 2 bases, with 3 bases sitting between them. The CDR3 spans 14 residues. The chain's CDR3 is CASSVVAGANVLTF. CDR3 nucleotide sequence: TGTGCCAGCAGCGTAGTAGCTGGGGCCAACGTCCTGACTTTC. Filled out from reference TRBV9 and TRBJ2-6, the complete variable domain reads DSGVTQTPKHLITATGQRVTLRCSPRSGDLSVYWYQQSLDQGLQFLIQYYNGEERAKGNILERFSAQQFPDLHSELNLSSLELGDSALYFCASSVVAGANVLTFGAGSRLTVL.

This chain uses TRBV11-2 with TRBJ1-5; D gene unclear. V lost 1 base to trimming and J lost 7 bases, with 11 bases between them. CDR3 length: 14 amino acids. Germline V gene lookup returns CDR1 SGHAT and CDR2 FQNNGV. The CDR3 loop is CASSLAGPRQPQHF. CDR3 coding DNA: TGTGCCAGCAGCTTAGCCGGGCCTAGGCAGCCCCAGCATTTT.

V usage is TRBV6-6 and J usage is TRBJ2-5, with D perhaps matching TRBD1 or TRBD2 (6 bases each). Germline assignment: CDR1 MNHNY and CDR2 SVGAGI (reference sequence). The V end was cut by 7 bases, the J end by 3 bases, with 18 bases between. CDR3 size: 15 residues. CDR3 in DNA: TGTGCCAGCACCGCGAGGGGGGCCGGGAAAGAGACCCAGTACTTC. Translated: CASTARGAGKETQYF.

The CDR3 DNA reads as TGTGCCAGCAGTGTTTATCCAGGGGGTAAGAATGAGCAGTTCTTC. Translated, it gives CASSVYPGGKNEQFF. The chain links TRBV2 to TRBJ2-1; 7 bases are a match to TRBD1. Germline V CDR1 and CDR2: SNHLY, FYNNEI. With 4 bases clipped from V and 7 bases from J, the junction kept 10 bases outside the gene matches. The CDR3 consists of 15 residues.

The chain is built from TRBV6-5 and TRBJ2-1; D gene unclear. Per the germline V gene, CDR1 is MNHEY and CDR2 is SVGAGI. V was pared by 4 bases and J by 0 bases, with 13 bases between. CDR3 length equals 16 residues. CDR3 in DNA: TGTGCCAGCAGTTTGGAGAGCATGAGCTCCTACAATGAGCAGTTCTTC. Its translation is CASSLESMSSYNEQFF.

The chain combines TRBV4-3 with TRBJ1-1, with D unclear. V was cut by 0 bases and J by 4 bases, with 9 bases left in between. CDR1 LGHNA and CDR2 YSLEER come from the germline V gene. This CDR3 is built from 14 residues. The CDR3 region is CASSQDPLGTEAFF. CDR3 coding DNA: TGCGCCAGCAGCCAAGACCCCCTAGGCACTGAAGCTTTCTTT.

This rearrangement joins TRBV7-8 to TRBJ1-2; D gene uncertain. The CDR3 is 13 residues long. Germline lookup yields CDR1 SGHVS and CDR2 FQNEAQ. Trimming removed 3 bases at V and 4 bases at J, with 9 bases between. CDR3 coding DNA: TGTGCCAGCAGCTTCTCGGCCGTCTATGGCTACACCTTC. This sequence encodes CASSFSAVYGYTF.

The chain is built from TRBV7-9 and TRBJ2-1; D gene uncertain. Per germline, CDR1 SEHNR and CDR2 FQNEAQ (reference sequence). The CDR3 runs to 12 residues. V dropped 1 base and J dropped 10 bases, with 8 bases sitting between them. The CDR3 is CASSLGAKEQFF. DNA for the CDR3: TGTGCCAGCAGCTTAGGAGCAAAAGAGCAGTTCTTC.

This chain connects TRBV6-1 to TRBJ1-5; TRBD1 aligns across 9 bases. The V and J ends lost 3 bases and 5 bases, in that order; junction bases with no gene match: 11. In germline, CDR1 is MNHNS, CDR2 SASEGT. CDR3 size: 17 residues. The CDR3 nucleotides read TGTGCCAGCAGTGAGGACAGGGGATTTTTAACGGATCAGCCCCAGCATTTT. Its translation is CASSEDRGFLTDQPQHF.

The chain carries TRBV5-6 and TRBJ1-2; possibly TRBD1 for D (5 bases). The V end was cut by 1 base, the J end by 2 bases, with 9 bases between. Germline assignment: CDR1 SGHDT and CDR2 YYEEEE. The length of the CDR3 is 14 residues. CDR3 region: CASSLPRQNYGYTF. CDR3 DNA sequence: TGTGCCAGCAGCTTGCCTAGACAGAACTATGGCTACACCTTC.

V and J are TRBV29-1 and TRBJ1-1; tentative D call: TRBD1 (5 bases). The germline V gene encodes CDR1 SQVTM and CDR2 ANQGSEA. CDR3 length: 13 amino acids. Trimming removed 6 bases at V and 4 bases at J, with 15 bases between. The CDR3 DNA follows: TGCAGCGTCAGGGCCAGCGCGGGCACTGAAGCTTTCTTT. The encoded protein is CSVRASAGTEAFF.

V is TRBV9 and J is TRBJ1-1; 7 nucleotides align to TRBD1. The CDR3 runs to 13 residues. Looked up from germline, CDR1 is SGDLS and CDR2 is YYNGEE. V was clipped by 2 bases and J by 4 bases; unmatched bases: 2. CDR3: CASSVTGATEAFF. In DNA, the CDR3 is TGTGCCAGCAGCGTCACAGGGGCCACTGAAGCTTTCTTT.

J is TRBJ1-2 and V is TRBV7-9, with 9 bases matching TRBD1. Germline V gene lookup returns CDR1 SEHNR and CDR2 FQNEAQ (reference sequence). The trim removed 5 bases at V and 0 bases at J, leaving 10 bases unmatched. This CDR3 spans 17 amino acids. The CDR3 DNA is TGTGCCAGCAGCATCGCCGGGACAGGGTTAACTAACTATGGCTACACCTTC. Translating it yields CASSIAGTGLTNYGYTF. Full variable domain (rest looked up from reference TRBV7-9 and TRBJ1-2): DTGVSQNPRHKITKRGQNVTFRCDPISEHNRLYWYRQTLGQGPEFLTYFQNEAQLEKSRLLSDRFSAERPKGSFSTLEIQRTEQGDSAMYLCASSIAGTGLTNYGYTFGSGTRLTVV.

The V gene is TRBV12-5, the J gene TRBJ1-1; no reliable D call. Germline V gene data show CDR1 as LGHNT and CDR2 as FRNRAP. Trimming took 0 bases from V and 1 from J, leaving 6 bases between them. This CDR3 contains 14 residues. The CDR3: CASGLVGGNTEAFF. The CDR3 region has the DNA TGTGCTAGTGGTTTGGTAGGAGGGAACACTGAAGCTTTCTTT. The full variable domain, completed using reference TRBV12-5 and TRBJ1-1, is DARVTQTPRHKVTEMGQEVTMRCQPILGHNTVFWYRQTMMQGLELLAYFRNRAPLDDSGMPKDRFSAEMPDATLATLKIQPSEPRDSAVYFCASGLVGGNTEAFFGQGTRLTVV.

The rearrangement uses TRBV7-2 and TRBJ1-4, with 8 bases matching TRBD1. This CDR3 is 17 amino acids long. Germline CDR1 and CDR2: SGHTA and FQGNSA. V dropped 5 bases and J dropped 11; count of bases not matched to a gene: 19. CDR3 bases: TGTGCCAGCAGCGCGGCGGGGCCGACAGGGGTGGAATGGAAACTGTTTTTT. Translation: CASSAAGPTGVEWKLFF.

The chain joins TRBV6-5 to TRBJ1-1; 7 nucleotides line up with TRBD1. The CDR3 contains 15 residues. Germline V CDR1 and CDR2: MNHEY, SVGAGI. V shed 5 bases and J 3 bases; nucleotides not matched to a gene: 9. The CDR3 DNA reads TGTGCCAGCAGTCAAACCCGGGACAGTGACACTGAAGCTTTCTTT. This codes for CASSQTRDSDTEAFF.

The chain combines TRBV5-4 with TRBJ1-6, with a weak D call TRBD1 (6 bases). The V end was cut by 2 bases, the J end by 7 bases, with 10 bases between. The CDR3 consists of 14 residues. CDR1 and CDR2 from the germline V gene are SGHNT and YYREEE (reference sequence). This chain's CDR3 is CASSFTRGNSPLHF. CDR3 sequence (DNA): TGTGCCAGCAGCTTTACCAGGGGAAATTCACCCCTCCACTTT.

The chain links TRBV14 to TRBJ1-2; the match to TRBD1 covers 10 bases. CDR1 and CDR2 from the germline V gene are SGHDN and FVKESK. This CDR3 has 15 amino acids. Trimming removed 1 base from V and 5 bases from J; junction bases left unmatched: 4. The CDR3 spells CASSQAGTGAYGYTF. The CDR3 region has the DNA TGTGCCAGCAGCCAAGCCGGGACAGGGGCTTATGGCTACACCTTC.